This is a list of T cell receptor beta chains from one sample in a study of T cells in localized non-small cell lung cancer. Assay: immunoSEQ multiplex PCR; the TCRdb copy retains only in-frame clones and omits some. In the table there are some 30,000 clones, approximately 78% of which are singletons. The specimen was peripheral blood, collected before any cancer treatment. The receptors derive from a male donor aged 60 or over with stage II squamous cell lung carcinoma. The CDR3 runs from the conserved cysteine through the conserved F or W. The D gene is left open where the match is weak. Some rows mark clone size as missing; the rest say once, few, many or name a class of expanded clone.

clone_size: .; j_call: TRBJ2-1; v_call: TRBV5-5; d_call: .; cdr3_aa: CASSPKGLPLYNEQFF; cdr3_nt: TGTGCCAGCAGCCCCAAGGGACTTCCCCTTTACAATGAGCAGTTCTTC
clone_size: few; j_call: TRBJ1-1; v_call: TRBV6-1; d_call: TRBD1; cdr3_aa: CASSERTGQGTEAFF; cdr3_nt: TGTGCCAGCAGTGAAAGGACGGGACAGGGAACTGAAGCTTTCTTT
clone_size: .; j_call: TRBJ1-5; v_call: TRBV6-6; d_call: TRBD1; cdr3_aa: CASSGQGGQPQHF; cdr3_nt: TGTGCCAGCAGCGGACAGGGGGGGCAGCCCCAGCATTTT
clone_size: .; j_call: TRBJ2-3; v_call: TRBV7-9; d_call: .; cdr3_aa: CASSLRRGARTDTQYF; cdr3_nt: TGTGCCAGCAGCCTTCGCCGGGGGGCACGCACAGATACGCAGTATTTT
clone_size: .; j_call: TRBJ1-5; v_call: TRBV7-8; d_call: .; cdr3_aa: CASSDRIGMPQHF; cdr3_nt: TGTGCCAGCAGCGACCGTATAGGGATGCCCCAGCATTTT
clone_size: .; j_call: TRBJ1-6; v_call: TRBV15; d_call: TRBD1; cdr3_aa: CATSREGAGGSPLHF; cdr3_nt: TGTGCCACCAGCAGAGAGGGGGCAGGGGGATCACCCCTCCACTTT
clone_size: .; j_call: TRBJ2-3; v_call: TRBV9; d_call: .; cdr3_aa: CASSVGDTQYF; cdr3_nt: TGTGCCAGCAGCGTGGGAGATACGCAGTATTTT
clone_size: .; j_call: TRBJ1-4; v_call: TRBV7-9; d_call: .; cdr3_aa: CASSLSTANEKLFF; cdr3_nt: TGTGCCAGCAGCCTCTCGACAGCTAATGAAAAACTGTTTTTT
clone_size: .; j_call: TRBJ2-1; v_call: TRBV7-2; d_call: .; cdr3_aa: CASSLGHNEQFF; cdr3_nt: TGTGCCAGCAGCTTAGGACACAATGAGCAGTTCTTC
clone_size: .; j_call: TRBJ1-4; v_call: TRBV5-1; d_call: .; cdr3_aa: CASSLAATNEKLFF; cdr3_nt: TGCGCCAGCAGCTTAGCTGCAACTAATGAAAAACTGTTTTTT
clone_size: .; j_call: TRBJ2-1; v_call: TRBV15; d_call: TRBD1; cdr3_aa: CATSLDRAAYNEQFF; cdr3_nt: TGTGCCACCAGTTTAGACAGGGCGGCCTACAATGAGCAGTTCTTC
clone_size: .; j_call: TRBJ2-2; v_call: TRBV14; d_call: .; cdr3_aa: CASSQGGTVPGELFF; cdr3_nt: TGTGCCAGCAGCCAAGGGGGTACAGTGCCCGGGGAGCTGTTTTTT
clone_size: .; j_call: TRBJ2-1; v_call: TRBV27; d_call: TRBD1; cdr3_aa: CASRRTGVFSYNEQFF; cdr3_nt: TGTGCCAGCAGACGGACAGGGGTCTTCTCCTACAATGAGCAGTTCTTC
clone_size: .; j_call: TRBJ2-1; v_call: TRBV29-1; d_call: TRBD2; cdr3_aa: CSVVLAGPYNEQFF; cdr3_nt: TGCAGCGTTGTCCTAGCGGGACCTTACAATGAGCAGTTCTTC
clone_size: .; j_call: TRBJ2-1; v_call: TRBV19; d_call: .; cdr3_aa: CASNGAGSEQFF; cdr3_nt: TGTGCCAGTAATGGGGCAGGGTCGGAGCAGTTCTTC
clone_size: once; j_call: TRBJ2-7; v_call: TRBV6-5; d_call: TRBD1; cdr3_aa: CASSSLGQGGEQYF; cdr3_nt: TGTGCCAGCAGTTCCCTGGGACAGGGTGGTGAGCAGTACTTC
clone_size: .; j_call: TRBJ2-1; v_call: TRBV9; d_call: .; cdr3_aa: CASSVDSRGSWNEQFF; cdr3_nt: TGTGCCAGCAGCGTAGACTCCCGCGGTTCGTGGAATGAGCAGTTCTTC
clone_size: few; j_call: TRBJ2-7; v_call: TRBV5-6; d_call: TRBD2; cdr3_aa: CASSLAGSGRRYEQYF; cdr3_nt: TGTGCCAGCAGCTTGGCCGGTAGCGGGAGGAGGTACGAGCAGTACTTC
clone_size: .; j_call: TRBJ2-1; v_call: TRBV6-1; d_call: .; cdr3_aa: CAAQEQGGNNEQFF; cdr3_nt: TGTGCAGCCCAGGAGCAGGGGGGGAACAATGAGCAGTTCTTC
clone_size: .; j_call: TRBJ2-5; v_call: TRBV11-2; d_call: .; cdr3_aa: CASSNRRTIQETQYF; cdr3_nt: TGTGCCAGCAGCAACCGTCGGACGATACAAGAGACCCAGTACTTC
clone_size: .; j_call: TRBJ2-1; v_call: TRBV6-5; d_call: .; cdr3_aa: CASSKSSSYNEQFF; cdr3_nt: TGTGCCAGCAGTAAATCTAGCTCCTACAATGAGCAGTTCTTC
clone_size: .; j_call: TRBJ2-1; v_call: TRBV7-9; d_call: .; cdr3_aa: CASSHQQDEQFF; cdr3_nt: TGTGCCAGCAGCCATCAGCAAGATGAGCAGTTCTTC
clone_size: .; j_call: TRBJ2-3; v_call: TRBV6-5; d_call: .; cdr3_aa: CASSSRDTQYF; cdr3_nt: TGTGCCAGCAGCTCTAGGGATACGCAGTATTTT
clone_size: .; j_call: TRBJ2-7; v_call: TRBV6-6; d_call: .; cdr3_aa: CASSRVDEQYF; cdr3_nt: TGTGCCAGCAGTCGGGTGGACGAGCAGTACTTC
clone_size: .; j_call: TRBJ1-2; v_call: TRBV29-1; d_call: .; cdr3_aa: CSVGGASGYTF; cdr3_nt: TGCAGCGTTGGGGGAGCATCTGGCTACACCTTC
clone_size: .; j_call: TRBJ1-5; v_call: TRBV5-1; d_call: TRBD1; cdr3_aa: CASSLGTGYHQPQHF; cdr3_nt: TGCGCCAGCAGCTTGGGGACAGGGTACCATCAGCCCCAGCATTTT
clone_size: .; j_call: TRBJ2-6; v_call: TRBV5-6; d_call: .; cdr3_aa: CASSLMRRGANVLTF; cdr3_nt: TGTGCCAGCAGCTTGATGCGTCGGGGGGCCAACGTCCTGACTTTC
clone_size: .; j_call: TRBJ2-7; v_call: TRBV30; d_call: .; cdr3_aa: CAWSGARNSYEQYF; cdr3_nt: TGTGCCTGGAGTGGGGCAAGGAACTCCTACGAGCAGTACTTC
clone_size: few; j_call: TRBJ2-7; v_call: TRBV5-4; d_call: .; cdr3_aa: CASSARQPTEEQYF; cdr3_nt: TGTGCCAGCAGCGCCAGACAGCCCACCGAGGAGCAGTACTTC